These T cell receptor beta chains were read from a single sample in a study of T cell responses to AZD1222 COVID-19 vaccine. Clones were sequenced by immunoSEQ multiplex PCR, and TCRdb holds only the in-frame ones, with some missing. The sample carries some 140,000 clones, more than 85% recorded once. Sequences were derived from peripheral blood, sampled on day 0 of AZD1222 vaccination. The receptors stem from an adult in good health. Each CDR3 is given with its conserved first and last residue. Fields, in order: J gene, D gene, clone size, V gene, CDR3 DNA, CDR3 protein. D genes are given only for firm matches. Size is omitted from some rows. Given values are once, few, many or a class for expanded clones.

j_gene: TRBJ2-3; d_gene: TRBD2; abundance: NA; v_gene: TRBV9; CDR3nt: TGTGCCAGCAGCTACCGGGGTTCCGGGGGGACTAGCGGGGCAGATACGCAGTATTTT; CDR3aa: CASSYRGSGGTSGADTQYF
j_gene: TRBJ2-2; d_gene: NA; abundance: NA; v_gene: TRBV10-2; CDR3nt: TGCGCCAGCTTTAACACCGGGGAGCTGTTTTTT; CDR3aa: CASFNTGELFF
j_gene: TRBJ1-1; d_gene: NA; abundance: NA; v_gene: TRBV19; CDR3nt: TGTGCCTCGGGGGAAGCGAACACTGAAGCTTTCTTT; CDR3aa: CASGEANTEAFF
j_gene: TRBJ2-1; d_gene: TRBD1; abundance: NA; v_gene: TRBV5-1; CDR3nt: TGCGCCAGCAGCTCCGACGGGGACAGGGCCAATGAGCAGTTCTTC; CDR3aa: CASSSDGDRANEQFF
j_gene: TRBJ1-1; d_gene: NA; abundance: NA; v_gene: TRBV5-1; CDR3nt: TGCGCCAGCCGACCCCTCCTTCAGCCTGAAGCTTTCTTT; CDR3aa: CASRPLLQPEAFF
j_gene: TRBJ2-4; d_gene: TRBD2; abundance: NA; v_gene: TRBV4-1; CDR3nt: TGCGCCAGCAGCCAATCTGGGCGGGAGTGGGACATTCAGTACTTC; CDR3aa: CASSQSGREWDIQYF
j_gene: TRBJ1-3; d_gene: NA; abundance: once; v_gene: TRBV25-1; CDR3nt: TGTGCCAGCAGTGAAGATCGGAGCTCTGGAAACACCATATATTTT; CDR3aa: CASSEDRSSGNTIYF
j_gene: TRBJ2-1; d_gene: TRBD2; abundance: NA; v_gene: TRBV28; CDR3nt: TGTGCCAGCAGTTCTGAGGCGGGAGGGCCCTCGAATGAGCAGTTCTTC; CDR3aa: CASSSEAGGPSNEQFF
j_gene: TRBJ2-7; d_gene: TRBD2; abundance: NA; v_gene: TRBV7-6; CDR3nt: TGTGCCAGCAGCTTATCGGGAGGGGGCTACGAGCAGTACTTC; CDR3aa: CASSLSGGGYEQYF
j_gene: TRBJ2-7; d_gene: NA; abundance: NA; v_gene: TRBV27; CDR3nt: TGTGCCAGCAGTCCGACTAGTACGGGGGAGCAGTACTTC; CDR3aa: CASSPTSTGEQYF
j_gene: TRBJ2-2; d_gene: NA; abundance: NA; v_gene: TRBV27; CDR3nt: TGTGCCAGTCTAGGGACCGGGGAGCTGTTTTTT; CDR3aa: CASLGTGELFF
j_gene: TRBJ2-7; d_gene: NA; abundance: NA; v_gene: TRBV28; CDR3nt: TGTGCCAGCACCCCGGGGCTTTTCTACGAGCAGTACTTC; CDR3aa: CASTPGLFYEQYF
j_gene: TRBJ1-1; d_gene: TRBD1; abundance: NA; v_gene: TRBV2; CDR3nt: TGTGCCAGCAGTATACAGGGGGTGAACACTGAAGCTTTCTTT; CDR3aa: CASSIQGVNTEAFF
j_gene: TRBJ2-2; d_gene: NA; abundance: NA; v_gene: TRBV6-4; CDR3nt: TGTGCCAGCAGGGCCGGCAGGCGCTACGACACCGGGGAGCTGTTTTTT; CDR3aa: CASRAGRRYDTGELFF
j_gene: TRBJ2-3; d_gene: NA; abundance: NA; v_gene: TRBV29-1; CDR3nt: TGCAGCGTTGCCAGGGAGGCAGATACGCAGTATTTT; CDR3aa: CSVAREADTQYF
j_gene: TRBJ2-2; d_gene: TRBD2; abundance: NA; v_gene: TRBV23-1; CDR3nt: TGCGCCACCTTCCTGTCGCGGGAGATGAGCGGGGAGCTGTTTTTT; CDR3aa: CATFLSREMSGELFF
j_gene: TRBJ1-2; d_gene: TRBD1; abundance: NA; v_gene: TRBV24-1; CDR3nt: TGTGCCACCAGTGATAACAGGGGGGTCTATGGCTACACCTTC; CDR3aa: CATSDNRGVYGYTF
j_gene: TRBJ2-7; d_gene: NA; abundance: few; v_gene: TRBV2; CDR3nt: TGTGCCAGCAGTGACTTCACCTACGAGCAGTACTTC; CDR3aa: CASSDFTYEQYF
j_gene: TRBJ1-4; d_gene: NA; abundance: NA; v_gene: TRBV28; CDR3nt: TGTGCCAGCAGTTTGGGGGGAGGATTCTCTGAAAAACTGTTTTTT; CDR3aa: CASSLGGGFSEKLFF
j_gene: TRBJ1-1; d_gene: TRBD1; abundance: NA; v_gene: TRBV24-1; CDR3nt: TGTGCCATCAGTCGGGCAGGGGGTGGATTGTCTGAAGCTTTCTTT; CDR3aa: CAISRAGGGLSEAFF
j_gene: TRBJ2-2; d_gene: NA; abundance: NA; v_gene: TRBV7-9; CDR3nt: TGTGCCAGCAGCGCGACAAACACCGGGGAGCTGTTTTTT; CDR3aa: CASSATNTGELFF
j_gene: TRBJ1-1; d_gene: NA; abundance: NA; v_gene: TRBV12-3/TRBV12-4; CDR3nt: TGTGCCAGCAAGGAGAACACTGAAGCTTTCTTT; CDR3aa: CASKENTEAFF
j_gene: TRBJ1-4; d_gene: NA; abundance: NA; v_gene: TRBV7-9; CDR3nt: TGTGCCAGCAGCTTAGGACAGGAGAGAGAAAAACTGTTTTTT; CDR3aa: CASSLGQEREKLFF
j_gene: TRBJ2-7; d_gene: TRBD2; abundance: NA; v_gene: TRBV10-3; CDR3nt: TGTGCCATCAGCTACCCGGGGGAGGGAAAGTACGAGCAGTACTTC; CDR3aa: CAISYPGEGKYEQYF
j_gene: TRBJ2-7; d_gene: NA; abundance: NA; v_gene: TRBV2; CDR3nt: TGTGCCGACAGGTGGAGGATAAATACCTACGAGCAGTACTTC; CDR3aa: CADRWRINTYEQYF
j_gene: TRBJ2-3; d_gene: NA; abundance: NA; v_gene: TRBV12-3/TRBV12-4; CDR3nt: TGTGCCAGCAACCTTGGCACAGATACGCAGTATTTT; CDR3aa: CASNLGTDTQYF
j_gene: TRBJ1-3; d_gene: NA; abundance: NA; v_gene: TRBV9; CDR3nt: TGTGCCAGCAGCGTAGAGGGGGGCGCCTCTGGAAACACCATATATTTT; CDR3aa: CASSVEGGASGNTIYF
j_gene: TRBJ1-5; d_gene: NA; abundance: NA; v_gene: TRBV28; CDR3nt: TGTGCCAGCAGACCAACAGGGAAGAGCCCAAACCAGCCCCAGCATTTT; CDR3aa: CASRPTGKSPNQPQHF